The text below deals with one T cell receptor (beta chain). The germline gives CDR1 KGHSH, CDR2 LQKENI. V lost 1 base, J lost 2 bases, and 9 bases lay in between. The CDR3 sequence is 14 residues long. Enrollment of patients from Seattle took place during active infection, with longitudinal follow-up. The table came from immunoSEQ multiplex PCR; TCRdb's copy has only in-frame clones and leaves some out. Among around 310,000 clones, 90% were seen once, and the ten largest hold 6% to 7%. These data come from a study of blood T cell repertoires in COVID-19. The rearrangement uses TRBV18 and TRBJ2-7; D remains unclear. This TCR was sampled from a woman aged 25 to 39 with COVID-19, enrolled during active disease. What was sequenced was peripheral blood. The CDR3 nucleotides are TGTGCCAGCTCACCACTGCCAGACACCTACGAGCAGTACTTC. This translates into CASSPLPDTYEQYF.